This T cell receptor beta chain was retrieved from a study of blood T cell repertoires in COVID-19. The wider study: Italy, Spain and the United States were the sources of the convalescent and acute COVID-19 samples.

TCRdb's copy holds only in-frame clones and misses some; the assay was immunoSEQ multiplex PCR. The data show 240,000 or so clones, approximately 83% seen once. V was pared by 0 bases and J by 6 bases, with 9 bases between. Germline values: CDR1 SGHRS, CDR2 YFSETQ. This CDR3 comprises 13 residues. In this sample, this clone turned up a few times. The TCR sequence derives from a woman in her 30s who had recovered from COVID-19. The specimen was peripheral blood. The chain combines TRBV5-1 with TRBJ1-2; D is ambiguous. The CDR3 nucleotides are TGCGCCAGCAGCTTGGCCGCAGGAAATGGCTACACCTTC. It encodes CASSLAAGNGYTF.